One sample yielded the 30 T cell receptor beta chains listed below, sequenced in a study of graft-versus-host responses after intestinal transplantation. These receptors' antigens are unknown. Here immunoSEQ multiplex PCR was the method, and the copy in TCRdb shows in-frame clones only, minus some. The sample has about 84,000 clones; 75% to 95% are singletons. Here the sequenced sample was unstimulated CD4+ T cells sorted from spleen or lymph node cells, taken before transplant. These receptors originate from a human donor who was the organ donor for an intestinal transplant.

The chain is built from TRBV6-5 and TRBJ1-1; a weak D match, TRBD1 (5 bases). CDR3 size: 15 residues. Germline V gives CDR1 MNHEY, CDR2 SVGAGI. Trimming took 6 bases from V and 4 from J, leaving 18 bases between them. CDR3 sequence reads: CASRRSQGLSTEAFF. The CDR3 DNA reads TGTGCCAGCAGAAGATCCCAGGGTCTGAGCACTGAAGCTTTCTTT.

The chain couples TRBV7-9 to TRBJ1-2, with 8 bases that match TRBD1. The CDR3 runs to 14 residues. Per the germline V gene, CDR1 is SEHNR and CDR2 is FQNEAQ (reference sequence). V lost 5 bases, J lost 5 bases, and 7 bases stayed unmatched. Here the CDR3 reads CASSPGQGGYGYTF. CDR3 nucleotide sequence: TGTGCCAGCAGCCCAGGACAGGGAGGGTATGGCTACACCTTC.

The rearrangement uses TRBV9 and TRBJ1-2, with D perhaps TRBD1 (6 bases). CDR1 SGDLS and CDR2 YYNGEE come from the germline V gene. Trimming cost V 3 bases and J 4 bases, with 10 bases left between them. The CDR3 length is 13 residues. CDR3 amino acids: CASSAKGGYGYTF. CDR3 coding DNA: TGTGCCAGCAGCGCAAAAGGGGGCTATGGCTACACCTTC.

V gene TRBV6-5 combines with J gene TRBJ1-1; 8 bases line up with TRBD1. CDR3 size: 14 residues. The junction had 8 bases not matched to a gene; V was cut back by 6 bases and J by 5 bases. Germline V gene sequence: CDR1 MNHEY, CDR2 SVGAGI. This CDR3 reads CASRPDRGGTEAFF. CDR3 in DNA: TGTGCCAGCAGACCCGACAGGGGAGGGACTGAAGCTTTCTTT.

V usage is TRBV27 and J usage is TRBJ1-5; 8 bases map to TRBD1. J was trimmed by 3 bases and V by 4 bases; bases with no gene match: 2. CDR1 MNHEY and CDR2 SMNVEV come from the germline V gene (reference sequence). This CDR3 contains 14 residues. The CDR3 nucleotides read TGTGCCAGCAGTTCGGGACAGGCCAATCAGCCCCAGCATTTT. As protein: CASSSGQANQPQHF.

For the CDR3, the DNA is TGTGCCAGCAGCCCCCGTGGACAGGGTAGGGGGGAAGAGCAGTACTTC. Translated: CASSPRGQGRGEEQYF. J is TRBJ2-7 and V is TRBV7-9, with 8 bases aligning to TRBD1. From germline, CDR1 is SEHNR and CDR2 FQNEAQ (reference sequence). J lost 7 bases, V lost 5 bases, and 16 bases had no gene match. The CDR3 sequence is 16 residues long.

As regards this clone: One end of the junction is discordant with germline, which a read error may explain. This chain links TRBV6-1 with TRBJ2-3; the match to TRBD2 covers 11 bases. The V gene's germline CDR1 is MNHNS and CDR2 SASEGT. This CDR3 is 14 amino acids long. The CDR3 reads CACRLAGPWDTQYF. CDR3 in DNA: TGTGCCTGCAGACTAGCGGGGCCCTGGGATACGCAGTATTTT.

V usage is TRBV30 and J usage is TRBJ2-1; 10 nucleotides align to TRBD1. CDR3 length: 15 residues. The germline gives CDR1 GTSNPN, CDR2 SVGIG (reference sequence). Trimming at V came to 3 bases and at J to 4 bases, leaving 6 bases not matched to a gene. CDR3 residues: CAWSRDRGNYNEQFF. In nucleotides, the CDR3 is TGTGCCTGGAGCCGGGACAGGGGAAATTACAATGAGCAGTTCTTC. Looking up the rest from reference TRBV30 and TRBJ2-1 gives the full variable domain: SQTIHQWPATLVQPVGSPLSLECTVEGTSNPNLYWYRQAAGRGLQLLFYSVGIGQISSEVPQNLSASRPQDRQFILSSKKLLLSDSGFYLCAWSRDRGNYNEQFFGPGTRLTVL.

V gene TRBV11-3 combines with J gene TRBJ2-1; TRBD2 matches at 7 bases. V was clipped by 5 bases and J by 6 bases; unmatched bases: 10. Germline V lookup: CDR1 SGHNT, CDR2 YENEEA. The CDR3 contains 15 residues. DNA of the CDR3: TGTGCCAGCAGCGGAGGACTAGTCGGGGGCAATGAGCAGTTCTTC. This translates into CASSGGLVGGNEQFF.

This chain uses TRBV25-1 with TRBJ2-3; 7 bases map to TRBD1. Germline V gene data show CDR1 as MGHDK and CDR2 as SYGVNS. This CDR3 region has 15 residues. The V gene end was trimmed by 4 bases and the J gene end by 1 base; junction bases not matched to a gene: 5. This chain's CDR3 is CASSANTGGTDTQYF. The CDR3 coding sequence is TGTGCCAGCAGTGCCAATACAGGGGGCACAGATACGCAGTATTTT.

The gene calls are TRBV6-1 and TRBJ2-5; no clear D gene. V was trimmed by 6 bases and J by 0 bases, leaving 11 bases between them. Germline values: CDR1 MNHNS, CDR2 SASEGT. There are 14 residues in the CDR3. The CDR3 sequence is CASRSRIYQETQYF. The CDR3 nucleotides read TGTGCCAGCAGGTCCAGGATCTACCAAGAGACCCAGTACTTC.

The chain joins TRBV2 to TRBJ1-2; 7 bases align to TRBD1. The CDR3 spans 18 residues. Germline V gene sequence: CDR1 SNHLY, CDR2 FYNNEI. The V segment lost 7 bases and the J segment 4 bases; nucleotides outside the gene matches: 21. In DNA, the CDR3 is TGTGCCAGCACCCTAACCGGGACAGTCCCACCAAGATTCTATGGCTACACCTTC. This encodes CASTLTGTVPPRFYGYTF. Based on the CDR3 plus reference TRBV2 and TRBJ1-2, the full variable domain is EPEVTQTPSHQVTQMGQEVILRCVPISNHLYFYWYRQILGQKVEFLVSFYNNEISEKSEIFDDQFSVERPDGSNFTLKIRSTKLEDSAMYFCASTLTGTVPPRFYGYTFGSGTRLTVV.

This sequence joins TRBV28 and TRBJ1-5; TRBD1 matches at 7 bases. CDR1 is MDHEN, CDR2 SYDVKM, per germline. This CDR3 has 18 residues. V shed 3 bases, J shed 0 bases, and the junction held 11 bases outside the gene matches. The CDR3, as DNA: TGTGCCAGCAGTTTCCGGGACAGCCGACGATATAGCAATCAGCCCCAGCATTTT. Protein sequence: CASSFRDSRRYSNQPQHF.

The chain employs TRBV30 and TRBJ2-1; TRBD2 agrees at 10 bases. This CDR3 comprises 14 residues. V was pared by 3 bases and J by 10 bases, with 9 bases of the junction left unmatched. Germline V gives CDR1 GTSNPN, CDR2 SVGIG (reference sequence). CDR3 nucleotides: TGTGCCTGGAGCGTCACTAGCGGGATGAGCGAGCAGTTCTTC. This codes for CAWSVTSGMSEQFF.

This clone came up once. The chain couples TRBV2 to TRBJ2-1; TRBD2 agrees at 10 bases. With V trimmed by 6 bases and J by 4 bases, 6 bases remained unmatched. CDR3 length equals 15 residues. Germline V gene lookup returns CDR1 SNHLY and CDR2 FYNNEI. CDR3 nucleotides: TGTGCCAGCAGAAAGACTAGCGGGTATTACAATGAGCAGTTCTTC. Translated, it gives CASRKTSGYYNEQFF.

Here the CDR3 DNA reads TGTGCCAGCTCACCGCAAGGACAGGGGAGAAACACCATATATTTT. Its translation: CASSPQGQGRNTIYF. V is TRBV18 and J is TRBJ1-3, with 9 bases identical to TRBD1. The length of the CDR3 is 15 residues. CDR1 and CDR2 (germline): KGHSH, LQKENI. J was trimmed by 5 bases and V by 3 bases; bases with no gene match: 5.

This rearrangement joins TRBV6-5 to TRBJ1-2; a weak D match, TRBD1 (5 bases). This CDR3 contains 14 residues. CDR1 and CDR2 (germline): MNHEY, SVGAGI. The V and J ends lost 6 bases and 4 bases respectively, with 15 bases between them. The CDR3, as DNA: TGTGCCAGCAGACCGGGAGGGGTTGCCTATGGCTACACCTTC. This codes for CASRPGGVAYGYTF.

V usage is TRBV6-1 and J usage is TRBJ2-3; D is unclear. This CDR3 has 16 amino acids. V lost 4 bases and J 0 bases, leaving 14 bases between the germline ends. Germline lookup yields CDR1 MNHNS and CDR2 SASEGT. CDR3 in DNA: TGTGCCAGCAGTGGAAAGCCAAACCCTAGCACAGATACGCAGTATTTT. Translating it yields CASSGKPNPSTDTQYF.

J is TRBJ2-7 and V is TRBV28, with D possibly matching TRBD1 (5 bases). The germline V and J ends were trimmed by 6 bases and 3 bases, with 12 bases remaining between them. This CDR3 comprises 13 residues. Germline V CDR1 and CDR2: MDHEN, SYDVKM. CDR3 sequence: CASSSGQNYEQYF. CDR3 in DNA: TGTGCCAGCAGCTCAGGGCAAAACTACGAGCAGTACTTC.

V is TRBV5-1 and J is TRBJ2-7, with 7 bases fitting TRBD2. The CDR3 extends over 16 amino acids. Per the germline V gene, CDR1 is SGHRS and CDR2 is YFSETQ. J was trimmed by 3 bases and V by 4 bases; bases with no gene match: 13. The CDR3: CASSIQTGGSFYEQYF. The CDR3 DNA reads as TGCGCCAGCAGCATACAGACGGGGGGATCATTCTACGAGCAGTACTTC.

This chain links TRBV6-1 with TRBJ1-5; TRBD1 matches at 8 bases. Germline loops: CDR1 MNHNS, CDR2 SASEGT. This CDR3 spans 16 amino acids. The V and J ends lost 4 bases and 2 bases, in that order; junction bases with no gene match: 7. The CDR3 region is CASSGGQGLGNQPQHF. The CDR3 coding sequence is TGTGCCAGCAGTGGCGGACAGGGATTGGGCAATCAGCCCCAGCATTTT.

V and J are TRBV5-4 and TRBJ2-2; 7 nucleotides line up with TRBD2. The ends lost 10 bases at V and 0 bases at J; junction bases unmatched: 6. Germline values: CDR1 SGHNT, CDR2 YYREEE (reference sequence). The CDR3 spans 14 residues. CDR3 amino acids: CAGGDSSNTGELFF. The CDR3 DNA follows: TGTGCCGGGGGGGACTCCTCGAACACCGGGGAGCTGTTTTTT.

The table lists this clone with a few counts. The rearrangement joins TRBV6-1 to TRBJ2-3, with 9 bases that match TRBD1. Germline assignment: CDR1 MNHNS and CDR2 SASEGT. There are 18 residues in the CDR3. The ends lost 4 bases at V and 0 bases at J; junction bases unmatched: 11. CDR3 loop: CASSAGTGLKLSTDTQYF. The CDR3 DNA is TGTGCCAGCAGTGCCGGGACAGGGTTAAAGCTCAGCACAGATACGCAGTATTTT.

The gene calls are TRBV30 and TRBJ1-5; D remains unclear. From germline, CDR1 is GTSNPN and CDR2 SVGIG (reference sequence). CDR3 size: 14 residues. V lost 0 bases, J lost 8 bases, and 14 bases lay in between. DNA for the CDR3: TGTGCCTGGAGTGTACGGCGGCGGGATGAGCCCCAGCATTTT. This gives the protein CAWSVRRRDEPQHF.

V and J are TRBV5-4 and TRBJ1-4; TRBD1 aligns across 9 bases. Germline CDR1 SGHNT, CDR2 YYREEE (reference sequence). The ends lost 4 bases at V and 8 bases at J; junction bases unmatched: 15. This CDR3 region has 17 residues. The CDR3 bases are TGTGCCAGCAGCCAGGTCCCGGGACAGGGTTTAGGAGAAAAACTGTTTTTT. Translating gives CASSQVPGQGLGEKLFF.

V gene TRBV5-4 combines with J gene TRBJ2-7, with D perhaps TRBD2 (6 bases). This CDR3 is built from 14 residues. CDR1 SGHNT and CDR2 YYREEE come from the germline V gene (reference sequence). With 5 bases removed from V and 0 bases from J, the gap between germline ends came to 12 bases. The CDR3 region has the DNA TGTGCCAGCAGTCCGGGACTTGGCTCCTACGAGCAGTACTTC. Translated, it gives CASSPGLGSYEQYF.

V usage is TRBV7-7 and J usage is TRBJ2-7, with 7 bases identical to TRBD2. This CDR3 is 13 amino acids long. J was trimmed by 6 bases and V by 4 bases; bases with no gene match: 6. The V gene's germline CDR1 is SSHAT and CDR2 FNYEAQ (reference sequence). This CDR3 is CASSSSWGGEQYF. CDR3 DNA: TGTGCCAGCAGCTCTTCCTGGGGGGGCGAGCAGTACTTC.

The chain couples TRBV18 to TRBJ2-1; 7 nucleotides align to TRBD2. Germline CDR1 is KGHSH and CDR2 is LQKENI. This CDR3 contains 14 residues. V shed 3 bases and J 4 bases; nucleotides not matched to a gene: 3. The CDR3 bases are TGTGCCAGCTCACCCCGGGACTATTACAATGAGCAGTTCTTC. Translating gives CASSPRDYYNEQFF.

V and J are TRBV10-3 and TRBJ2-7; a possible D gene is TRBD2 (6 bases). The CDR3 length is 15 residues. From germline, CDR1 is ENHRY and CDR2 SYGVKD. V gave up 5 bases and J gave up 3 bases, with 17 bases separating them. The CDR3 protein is CAISKTSKGLYEQYF. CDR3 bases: TGTGCCATCAGTAAGACTAGTAAAGGACTCTACGAGCAGTACTTC.

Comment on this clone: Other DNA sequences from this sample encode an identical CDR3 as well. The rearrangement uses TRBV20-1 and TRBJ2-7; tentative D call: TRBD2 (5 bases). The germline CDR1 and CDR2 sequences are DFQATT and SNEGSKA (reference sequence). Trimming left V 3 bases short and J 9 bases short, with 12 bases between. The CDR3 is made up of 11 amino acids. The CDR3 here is CSASSPRGQYF. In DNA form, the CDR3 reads TGCAGTGCTAGTTCCCCACGGGGGCAGTACTTC.